These 20 T cell receptor beta chains came from one sample sequenced in a study of blood T cell repertoires in COVID-19. Generated by immunoSEQ multiplex PCR, the TCRdb table keeps only in-frame clones and is missing some. This sample carries 280,000 or so clones, nearly 90% of them seen once, and the ten largest clones take 2.5% to 3.5%. The sample comprised PBMCs or T cells enriched from blood (not recorded which). The receptors derive from a woman aged 50 to 60 who had been exposed to COVID-19.

The genes are TRBV6-5 and TRBJ1-2, with 9 bases that match TRBD1. The V and J ends lost 6 bases and 4 bases, in that order; junction bases with no gene match: 6. The CDR3 is 14 amino acids. Per the germline V gene, CDR1 is MNHEY and CDR2 is SVGAGI. In nucleotides, the CDR3 is TGTGCCAGCAGGATCGGGACAGGGTTCTATGGCTACACCTTC. It specifies CASRIGTGFYGYTF.

This clone has more than one count but fewer than ten. The junction shows a germline mismatch at one end, possibly a read error. This chain uses TRBV7-2 with TRBJ2-1; D call uncertain. The germline V gene encodes CDR1 SGHTA and CDR2 FQGNSA. This CDR3 is 13 amino acids long. CDR3 nucleotides: TGTGCCAGCAGCACAACGTCTGTACAGAACTCAATCTTC. Encoded protein: CASSTTSVQNSIF. The variable domain in full, completed from reference TRBV7-2 and TRBJ2-1, reads GAGVSQSPSNKVTEKGKDVELRCDPISGHTALYWYRQSLGQGLEFLIYFQGNSAPDKSGLPSDRFSAERTGGSVSTLTIQRTQQEDSAVYLCASSTTSVQNSIFGPGTRLTVL.

V is TRBV27 and J is TRBJ1-5; 7 nucleotides line up with TRBD1. V lost 2 bases, J lost 4 bases, and 5 bases stayed unmatched. The CDR3 contains 15 residues. Germline CDR1 reads MNHEY; CDR2 reads SMNVEV (reference sequence). DNA of the CDR3: TGTGCCAGCAGTTTAACGGGACAGCGTAATCAGCCCCAGCATTTT. Its protein is CASSLTGQRNQPQHF.

This rearrangement joins TRBV5-3 to TRBJ2-1; TRBD1 matches at 9 bases. TRBV5-3 belongs to the ORF category, with a function that is uncertain. Losses at the gene ends were 4 bases for V and 7 bases for J; bases not matched to a gene: 12. The CDR3 has 16 amino acids. The CDR3 region has the DNA TGTGCCAGAAGCGAACGGGACAGGGAGAGTACGAATGAGCAGTTCTTC. This gives the protein CARSERDRESTNEQFF.

This chain links TRBV5-1 with TRBJ2-7; 7 bases line up with TRBD1. The CDR3 totals 16 residues. Germline CDR1 is SGHRS and CDR2 is YFSETQ. V lost 4 bases and J lost 1; bases outside the gene matches: 11. Here the CDR3 DNA reads TGCGCCAGCAGCCGATCATCCGACAGGGCATCCTACGAGCAGTACTTC. This gives the protein CASSRSSDRASYEQYF.

The rearrangement links TRBV16 to TRBJ2-1; 9 nucleotides agree with TRBD1. The CDR3 is 14 amino acids. Losses at the gene ends were 2 bases for V and 10 bases for J; bases not matched to a gene: 6. Germline-derived CDR1 and CDR2 are KGHSY and FQNENV. Here the CDR3 reads CASSQGQGPREQFF. In DNA, the CDR3 is TGTGCCAGCAGCCAAGGACAGGGGCCACGGGAGCAGTTCTTC.

The J gene is TRBJ2-1, the V gene TRBV19, with D possibly TRBD2 on 7 matching bases. This CDR3 is 18 amino acids long. Germline CDR1 LNHDA, CDR2 SQIVND (reference sequence). Trimming cost V 4 bases and J 12 bases, with 31 bases left between them. The CDR3 DNA follows: TGTGCCAGTAGTACAGCGCGGGCGGGGGCCACTTCGGGATATGCGCAGTTCTTC. Amino acids: CASSTARAGATSGYAQFF.

This sequence joins TRBV30 and TRBJ1-3; weak D call: TRBD1 (6 bases). The V end was cut by 3 bases, the J end by 8 bases, with 23 bases between. The CDR3 contains 16 residues. In germline, CDR1 is GTSNPN, CDR2 SVGIG (reference sequence). The CDR3 bases are TGTGCCTGGAGGAACCCATACAGGGAAAATCAGGACACCATATATTTT. Translation gives CAWRNPYRENQDTIYF.

The sample holds a few counts of this clone. CDR3 DNA sequence: TGTGCCTGGGGGGGACAGGGTTATGGCTACACCTTC. As protein: CAWGGQGYGYTF. The gene calls are TRBV30 and TRBJ1-2; the match to TRBD1 covers 9 bases. V lost 5 bases and J lost 5; bases outside the gene matches: 3. The CDR3 consists of 12 residues. Germline V gene data show CDR1 as GTSNPN and CDR2 as SVGIG (reference sequence).

This clone was seen a single time. The chain couples TRBV5-1 to TRBJ2-7; TRBD1 matches 8 bases. This CDR3 region has 14 residues. The V segment lost 2 bases and the J segment 3 bases; nucleotides outside the gene matches: 4. Germline lookup yields CDR1 SGHRS and CDR2 YFSETQ. Here the CDR3 reads CASSLGTGVYEQYF. The DNA for the CDR3 is TGCGCCAGCAGCTTAGGGACAGGCGTCTACGAGCAGTACTTC. The full variable domain, rest sourced from reference TRBV5-1 and TRBJ2-7, is KAGVTQTPRYLIKTRGQQVTLSCSPISGHRSVSWYQQTPGQGLQFLFEYFSETQRNKGNFPGRFSGRQFSNSRSEMNVSTLELGDSALYLCASSLGTGVYEQYFGPGTRLTVT.

This chain links TRBV19 with TRBJ2-2; perhaps TRBD2 as D (6 bases). Trimming removed 3 bases from V and 6 bases from J, with 14 bases in between. This CDR3 contains 15 residues. CDR1 and CDR2 from the germline V gene are LNHDA and SQIVND (reference sequence). The CDR3 region is CASSIGGAVPGELFF. In DNA form, the CDR3 reads TGTGCCAGTAGTATCGGCGGGGCCGTACCCGGGGAGCTGTTTTTT.

The rearrangement joins TRBV4-1 to TRBJ2-3, with 12 bases lining up with TRBD2. The V gene's germline CDR1 is MGHRA and CDR2 YSYEKL. This CDR3 spans 18 amino acids. Trimming cost V 2 bases and J 5 bases; bases outside gene matches: 11. CDR3: CASSQRRASGGAEDTQYF. CDR3 nucleotide sequence: TGCGCCAGCAGCCAAAGGCGGGCTAGCGGGGGGGCCGAAGATACGCAGTATTTT.

The V call is TRBV11-3, the J call TRBJ1-5, with D tentatively TRBD1 (5 bases). V was trimmed by 1 base and J by 1 base, leaving 14 bases between them. This CDR3 is 17 amino acids long. Germline assignment: CDR1 SGHNT and CDR2 YENEEA. In nucleotides, the CDR3 is TGTGCCAGCAGCTTAGTGGTGGACAATTGGAGCAATCAGCCCCAGCATTTT. Encoded protein: CASSLVVDNWSNQPQHF.

The rearrangement uses TRBV6-5 and TRBJ1-1; possible D gene TRBD1, 5 bases. CDR1 and CDR2 from the germline V gene are MNHEY and SVGAGI. Trimming took off 3 bases at V and 11 bases at J, with 19 bases between the two ends. The CDR3 loop spans 14 amino acids. In DNA form, the CDR3 reads TGTGCCAGCAGTTATGTTAGTGGAGGGGTGGGGGCTTTCTTT. Translated, it gives CASSYVSGGVGAFF.

This clone appeared a single time. The V gene is TRBV29-1, the J gene TRBJ2-1; TRBD1 aligns across 8 bases. Germline values: CDR1 SQVTM, CDR2 ANQGSEA. There are 12 residues in the CDR3. V shed 8 bases and J 6 bases; nucleotides not matched to a gene: 6. Here the CDR3 reads CSFRTGTNEQFF. The CDR3 DNA sequence: TGCAGCTTCCGGACAGGGACCAATGAGCAGTTCTTC.

The gene calls are TRBV7-9 and TRBJ1-3; 8 nucleotides align to TRBD1. CDR1 is SEHNR, CDR2 FQNEAQ, per germline (reference sequence). J lost 8 bases, V lost 5 bases, and 14 bases had no gene match. This CDR3 is 16 amino acids long. The CDR3 DNA follows: TGTGCCAGCAGCCACCGCCAGACAGGGGCTCTTGACACCATATATTTT. Translation: CASSHRQTGALDTIYF. Supplemented by reference TRBV7-9 and TRBJ1-3, the full variable domain reads DTGVSQNPRHKITKRGQNVTFRCDPISEHNRLYWYRQTLGQGPEFLTYFQNEAQLEKSRLLSDRFSAERPKGSFSTLEIQRTEQGDSAMYLCASSHRQTGALDTIYFGEGSWLTVV.

Of note for this clone: Other DNA sequences in the same sample also yield this CDR3. CDR3 coding DNA: TGCGCCAGCAGCTTGGGAGGTGGATCGTACGAGCAGTACTTC. Protein sequence: CASSLGGGSYEQYF. The rearrangement joins TRBV5-1 to TRBJ2-7, with D hard to call. CDR1 is SGHRS, CDR2 YFSETQ, per germline. The CDR3 is 14 amino acids. Deletions cut 0 bases from V and 4 bases from J, with 11 bases between.

This chain links TRBV20-1 with TRBJ2-1, with a tentative D call TRBD2 (6 bases). From germline, CDR1 is DFQATT and CDR2 SNEGSKA (reference sequence). The CDR3 runs to 14 residues. V was clipped by 3 bases and J by 4 bases, with 13 bases between them. The CDR3 is CSASFAGRYNEQFF. The CDR3 DNA follows: TGCAGTGCTAGTTTTGCGGGGCGGTACAATGAGCAGTTCTTC.

This sequence joins TRBV13 and TRBJ2-5; D is undetermined. The CDR3 is 14 amino acids. Germline values: CDR1 PRHDT, CDR2 FYEKMQ (reference sequence). V shed 6 bases and J shed 0 bases, with 11 bases lying between them. The CDR3 bases are TGTGCCAGCAGGACGAGGCGGTACCAAGAGACCCAGTACTTC. Its translation is CASRTRRYQETQYF.

This clone was observed once. V and J are TRBV28 and TRBJ1-1; a possible D gene is TRBD1 (5 bases). The V end lost 6 bases, the J end lost 0 bases, and 14 bases lay between the germline ends. Looked up from germline, CDR1 is MDHEN and CDR2 is SYDVKM. There are 15 residues in the CDR3. The CDR3 nucleotides read TGTGCCAGCAGCGGTGTGCAGGGAATGAACACTGAAGCTTTCTTT. Translated: CASSGVQGMNTEAFF.